These 31 T cell receptor beta chains originate from one sample sequenced in a study of cytomegalovirus exposure and HLA in healthy donors. Primers included in the PCR were 60 Vbeta and 13 Jbeta primers. Only in-frame clones appear in the TCRdb table, and some are missing; sequencing was by immunoSEQ multiplex PCR. The profile covers about 120,000 clones, with around three quarters appearing a single time and around 3% taken by the ten largest. The sample was PBMCs. The receptors originated from a woman in her late teens or twenties in good health and CMV-seropositive.

The rearrangement joins TRBV5-1 to TRBJ1-1; the D is unclear. V was clipped by 4 bases and J by 4 bases, with 11 bases between them. The germline V gene encodes CDR1 SGHRS and CDR2 YFSETQ. The CDR3 extends over 13 amino acids. The CDR3 is CASSGQVGTEAFF. The CDR3 region has the DNA TGCGCCAGCAGCGGGCAGGTCGGCACTGAAGCTTTCTTT.

This CDR3 reads CAISEWRGQVAGELFF. Here the CDR3 DNA reads TGTGCCATCAGTGAGTGGCGGGGGCAGGTGGCCGGGGAGCTGTTTTTT. V gene TRBV10-3 combines with J gene TRBJ2-2, with a tentative D call TRBD2 (7 bases). Trimming shortened V by 1 base and J by 6 bases, and 15 bases separated the two germline ends. The CDR3 spans 16 residues. From germline, CDR1 is ENHRY and CDR2 SYGVKD.

The CDR3 region is CSVKGASGNNEQFF. As DNA, the CDR3 is TGCAGCGTGAAAGGGGCTAGCGGAAACAATGAGCAGTTCTTC. The chain links TRBV29-1 to TRBJ2-1; 7 nucleotides align to TRBD2. The ends lost 6 bases at V and 5 bases at J; junction bases unmatched: 10. This CDR3 spans 14 amino acids. Germline assignment: CDR1 SQVTM and CDR2 ANQGSEA.

In its sample, this clone was seen a few times. This chain's CDR3 is CASSLLQGEVYGYTF. CDR3 sequence (DNA): TGTGCCAGCAGCTTACTACAGGGGGAGGTCTATGGCTACACCTTC. The chain is built from TRBV7-9 and TRBJ1-2; 8 positions match TRBD1. From germline, CDR1 is SEHNR and CDR2 FQNEAQ (reference sequence). This CDR3 is 15 amino acids long. V gave up 2 bases and J gave up 4 bases; unmatched junction bases: 6.

The genes are TRBV9 and TRBJ1-1; D not certain. The CDR3 consists of 14 residues. Germline assignment: CDR1 SGDLS and CDR2 YYNGEE. Between the trimmed V and J ends, which lost 0 bases and 2 bases, there was a span of 8 bases. This chain's CDR3 is CASSVGAGNTEAFF. CDR3 coding DNA: TGTGCCAGCAGCGTAGGGGCAGGAAACACTGAAGCTTTCTTT.

The chain links TRBV5-6 to TRBJ1-1, with D perhaps TRBD1 (6 bases). Germline V gives CDR1 SGHDT, CDR2 YYEEEE. This CDR3 has 13 residues. The V end lost 4 bases, the J end lost 10 bases, and 17 bases lay between the germline ends. CDR3 in DNA: TGTGCCAGCAGCCTCACCACAGGGAATCGAGCTTTCTTT. This encodes CASSLTTGNRAFF.

The genes are TRBV5-4 and TRBJ1-1; D possibly corresponds to TRBD1 (5 bases). Germline V lookup: CDR1 SGHNT, CDR2 YYREEE (reference sequence). V was shortened by 4 bases and J by 4 bases, with 8 bases between the two germline ends. The CDR3 sequence is 12 residues long. CDR3 DNA: TGTGCCAGCAGCACCCAGGGCACTGAAGCTTTCTTT. Protein product: CASSTQGTEAFF.

The table lists this clone with a count of one. The V and J genes are TRBV7-9 and TRBJ2-1; 12 bases fit TRBD2. The CDR3 loop spans 15 amino acids. Germline V gene sequence: CDR1 SEHNR, CDR2 FQNEAQ (reference sequence). V lost 3 bases to trimming and J lost 6 bases; unmatched junction nucleotides: 3. The CDR3 spells CASSLLAGGGNEQFF. CDR3 sequence (DNA): TGTGCCAGCAGCTTGCTAGCGGGAGGGGGCAATGAGCAGTTCTTC.

This chain joins TRBV5-4 and TRBJ1-2, with D tentatively TRBD1 (6 bases). The CDR3 has 15 amino acids. V lost 3 bases to trimming and J lost 2 bases, with 14 bases between them. The germline V gene encodes CDR1 SGHNT and CDR2 YYREEE (reference sequence). The CDR3 sequence: CASSSGGGANYGYTF. The CDR3 bases are TGTGCCAGCAGCTCCGGTGGGGGGGCAAACTATGGCTACACCTTC.

This rearrangement joins TRBV11-3 to TRBJ2-5, with D possibly being TRBD1 (5 bases). CDR1 is SGHNT and CDR2 is YENEEA in the germline V gene. This CDR3 has 13 amino acids. V lost 2 bases to trimming and J lost 5 bases, with 9 bases between them. The DNA for the CDR3 is TGTGCCAGCAGCTTAAATTACAGGGAGACCCAGTACTTC. This codes for CASSLNYRETQYF.

The CDR3 DNA follows: TGTGCCAGCAGTAACAGGGAAGGGACTGAAGCTTTCTTT. Its protein product is CASSNREGTEAFF. The chain employs TRBV6-6 and TRBJ1-1; perhaps TRBD1 as D (6 bases). This CDR3 is 13 amino acids long. The germline CDR1 and CDR2 sequences are MNHNY and SVGAGI (reference sequence). V was trimmed by 5 bases and J by 5 bases, leaving 12 bases between them.

The V call is TRBV10-3, the J call TRBJ2-7; D perhaps matches TRBD1 (5 bases). The germline CDR1 and CDR2 sequences are ENHRY and SYGVKD. The CDR3 spans 13 residues. Trimming left V 5 bases short and J 6 bases short, with 14 bases between. The CDR3 spells CAISRAGPSEQYF. In DNA form, the CDR3 reads TGTGCCATCAGTCGGGCAGGGCCCAGCGAGCAGTACTTC.

The V gene is TRBV19, the J gene TRBJ1-2; 8 bases agree with TRBD1. CDR1 and CDR2 from the germline V gene are LNHDA and SQIVND (reference sequence). The J segment lost 6 bases and the V segment lost 2 bases, leaving 8 bases of the junction unmatched. This CDR3 is 15 amino acids long. The CDR3, as DNA: TGTGCCAGTAGTATAAGCCAGGGGGCGCGGAATGGCTACACCTTC. Translating it yields CASSISQGARNGYTF.

The chain uses TRBV7-3 and TRBJ2-1; 8 bases agree with TRBD2. The CDR3 spans 15 residues. The junction had 7 bases not matched to a gene; V was cut back by 1 base and J by 8 bases. The germline CDR1 and CDR2 sequences are SGHTA and FQGTGA. CDR3 region: CASSLSGGRNDEQFF. CDR3 DNA: TGTGCCAGCAGCTTAAGCGGCGGGAGGAACGATGAGCAGTTCTTC.

The CDR3 DNA reads TGTGCCAGCAGCAAAGGGCCACACGAGCAGTACTTC. Protein: CASSKGPHEQYF. The gene calls are TRBV21-1 and TRBJ2-7; TRBD1 reflects the table's D call only, with no check against the DNA. TRBV21-1 is labeled a pseudogene. This CDR3 contains 12 residues.

The rearrangement uses TRBV5-4 and TRBJ1-2, with D possibly matching TRBD1 (6 bases). The CDR3 is 16 residues long. CDR1 is SGHNT, CDR2 YYREEE, per germline (reference sequence). Trimming cost V 2 bases and J 2 bases, with 16 bases left between them. The CDR3 DNA follows: TGTGCCAGCAGCTTTTTCCACTATCAGGGGAACTATGGCTACACCTTC. This gives the protein CASSFFHYQGNYGYTF. Full variable domain (remainder filled in from reference TRBV5-4 and TRBJ1-2): ETGVTQSPTHLIKTRGQQVTLRCSSQSGHNTVSWYQQALGQGPQFIFQYYREEENGRGNFPPRFSGLQFPNYSSELNVNALELDDSALYLCASSFFHYQGNYGYTFGSGTRLTVV.

This clone was seen just once. The chain employs TRBV5-1 and TRBJ2-2, with 7 bases fitting TRBD2. This CDR3 region has 16 residues. V was clipped by 0 bases and J by 4 bases; unmatched bases: 6. Germline CDR1 reads SGHRS; CDR2 reads YFSETQ. The CDR3 reads CASSLGGGRGTGELFF. The CDR3 DNA reads TGCGCCAGCAGCTTGGGGGGGGGACGTGGCACCGGGGAGCTGTTTTTT.

This clone was seen a few times. The chain is built from TRBV5-1 and TRBJ2-3; possibly TRBD2 for D (5 bases). Trimming took off 0 bases at V and 6 bases at J, with 8 bases between the two ends. Germline assignment: CDR1 SGHRS and CDR2 YFSETQ. CDR3 length: 13 amino acids. CDR3 in amino acids: CASSLGPGDTQYF. The CDR3 coding sequence is TGCGCCAGCAGCTTGGGACCGGGGGATACGCAGTATTTT.

The CDR3 here is CASYRGFSYEQYF. In DNA, the CDR3 is TGTGCCTCTTACCGGGGTTTTAGCTACGAGCAGTACTTC. This chain joins TRBV30 and TRBJ2-7; TRBD2 might be the D (5 bases). The V gene lost 7 bases and the J gene lost 3 bases, with 16 bases spanning the gap. The CDR3 is made up of 13 amino acids. Germline V gene data show CDR1 as GTSNPN and CDR2 as SVGIG (reference sequence).

This clone was recorded only once. The J gene is TRBJ1-2, the V gene TRBV5-1; TRBD1 matches 12 bases. CDR3 length: 15 residues. V shed 0 bases and J 7 bases; nucleotides not matched to a gene: 4. CDR1 and CDR2 from the germline V gene are SGHRS and YFSETQ. The CDR3 coding sequence is TGCGCCAGCAGCTTGGGGGACAGGGGGCGGAGTGGCTACACCTTC. Translation: CASSLGDRGRSGYTF.

The chain combines TRBV6-5 with TRBJ2-7; 8 positions match TRBD2. Germline lookup yields CDR1 MNHEY and CDR2 SVGAGI. The CDR3 totals 15 residues. V shed 5 bases and J 2 bases; nucleotides not matched to a gene: 8. In DNA form, the CDR3 reads TGTGCCAGCAGTGCGATAGCGGGATGGGCCTACGAGCAGTACTTC. Translated, it gives CASSAIAGWAYEQYF.

This clone showed up just once. This rearrangement joins TRBV27 to TRBJ2-5; 9 bases match TRBD2. The V segment lost 7 bases and the J segment 5 bases; nucleotides outside the gene matches: 11. This CDR3 has 15 amino acids. CDR1 is MNHEY, CDR2 SMNVEV, per germline (reference sequence). This chain's CDR3 is CASNEVAGVEETQYF. The CDR3, as DNA: TGTGCCAGCAACGAGGTAGCGGGAGTCGAGGAGACCCAGTACTTC.

The rearrangement joins TRBV27 to TRBJ1-1; 8 bases match TRBD1. With 2 bases clipped from V and 1 base from J, the junction kept 6 bases outside the gene matches. Germline V gene lookup returns CDR1 MNHEY and CDR2 SMNVEV (reference sequence). The length of the CDR3 is 16 residues. DNA for the CDR3: TGTGCCAGCAGTTTAGGGACAGGAGCTACGAACACTGAAGCTTTCTTT. This translates into CASSLGTGATNTEAFF.

This clone has more than one count but fewer than ten. V gene TRBV6-6 combines with J gene TRBJ1-4; 7 positions agree with TRBD1. The J segment lost 5 bases and the V segment lost 6 bases, leaving 9 bases of the junction unmatched. This CDR3 has 15 residues. Looked up from germline, CDR1 is MNHNY and CDR2 is SVGAGI (reference sequence). CDR3 residues: CASRQTGERNEKLFF. Written as DNA, the CDR3 is TGTGCCAGCAGGCAAACAGGGGAAAGGAATGAAAAACTGTTTTTT.

This sequence joins TRBV6-5 and TRBJ2-3; a weak D match, TRBD2 (5 bases). The CDR3 covers 14 residues. Trimming shortened V by 6 bases and J by 0 bases, and 10 bases separated the two germline ends. Per the germline V gene, CDR1 is MNHEY and CDR2 is SVGAGI. The DNA of the CDR3 is TGTGCCAGCAGCAAGGACTGGAGCACAGATACGCAGTATTTT. It encodes CASSKDWSTDTQYF.

This rearrangement joins TRBV5-1 to TRBJ1-1, with D possibly TRBD1 on 5 matching bases. Per the germline V gene, CDR1 is SGHRS and CDR2 is YFSETQ. The germline V and J ends were trimmed by 0 bases and 3 bases, with 12 bases remaining between them. This CDR3 is built from 15 residues. The chain's CDR3 is CASSLGGAADTEAFF. The CDR3 DNA reads TGCGCCAGCAGCTTGGGGGGCGCTGCGGACACTGAAGCTTTCTTT. The full variable domain, rest sourced from reference TRBV5-1 and TRBJ1-1, is KAGVTQTPRYLIKTRGQQVTLSCSPISGHRSVSWYQQTPGQGLQFLFEYFSETQRNKGNFPGRFSGRQFSNSRSEMNVSTLELGDSALYLCASSLGGAADTEAFFGQGTRLTVV.

This chain connects TRBV7-9 to TRBJ2-3; 7 nucleotides align to TRBD2. Germline V lookup: CDR1 SEHNR, CDR2 FQNEAQ (reference sequence). Trimming removed 2 bases from V and 3 bases from J; junction bases left unmatched: 8. The CDR3 totals 16 residues. CDR3 residues: CASSLSGTSETDTQYF. The CDR3 nucleotides are TGTGCCAGCAGCTTATCCGGAACTAGCGAGACAGATACGCAGTATTTT.

V is TRBV27 and J is TRBJ2-7; TRBD2 aligns across 7 bases. The CDR3 is made up of 15 amino acids. V lost 7 bases to trimming and J lost 2 bases; unmatched junction nucleotides: 11. In germline, CDR1 is MNHEY, CDR2 SMNVEV (reference sequence). The CDR3 nucleotides read TGTGCCAGCAAAGAGATCCTAGCGGATGCCTACGAGCAGTACTTC. Its translation: CASKEILADAYEQYF.

The chain joins TRBV19 to TRBJ1-1; tentative D call: TRBD1 (5 bases). Trimming shortened V by 2 bases and J by 4 bases, and 20 bases separated the two germline ends. The CDR3 contains 17 residues. CDR1 is LNHDA and CDR2 is SQIVND in the germline V gene (reference sequence). Here the CDR3 DNA reads TGTGCCAGTAGTATAAGGGACTCACCCTGGAGTGCCACTGAAGCTTTCTTT. The encoded protein is CASSIRDSPWSATEAFF.

Only a few counts were recorded for this clone. The DNA for the CDR3 is TGTGCCAGCAGCCCCGGACTAGTTATCTACGAGCAGTACTTC. Protein product: CASSPGLVIYEQYF. The V gene is TRBV7-8, the J gene TRBJ2-7; 7 bases are shared with TRBD2. V was clipped by 5 bases and J by 3 bases; unmatched bases: 7. CDR1 and CDR2 from the germline V gene are SGHVS and FQNEAQ. The CDR3 spans 14 residues.

This sequence joins TRBV27 and TRBJ1-4, with TRBD1 identical over 8 bases. Trimming at V came to 6 bases and at J to 8 bases, leaving 5 bases not matched to a gene. Per the germline V gene, CDR1 is MNHEY and CDR2 is SMNVEV (reference sequence). CDR3 length: 13 amino acids. This CDR3 is CASRDRVREKLFF. The CDR3 DNA reads TGTGCCAGCAGGGACAGGGTCAGGGAAAAACTGTTTTTT.